This T cell receptor (beta chain) is drawn from a study of cytomegalovirus exposure and HLA in healthy donors. This CDR3 has 16 residues. V shed 5 bases and J 1 base; nucleotides not matched to a gene: 8. Per the germline V gene, CDR1 is SGHVS and CDR2 is FQNEAQ. Study results and limitations: Researchers counted around 170 TCR beta chains as cytomegalovirus-associated. Earlier findings revealed that most TCR beta V segments proved productive either about 87% or about 30% of the time.

Primers: 60 Vbeta forward and 13 Jbeta reverse. The repertoire was sequenced with immunoSEQ multiplex PCR; TCRdb's copy has only in-frame clones and lacks some. The sample includes 150,000 to 200,000 clones, about 81% of them seen just once. Details on this clone: The antigen is undetermined.

The source of this sequence is a woman younger than 30 in good health and CMV-seronegative. Sequencing input: PBMCs. This chain uses TRBV7-8 with TRBJ2-3, with TRBD2 matching over 8 bases. Here the CDR3 DNA reads TGTGCCAGCAGCCCCCGGGAGGGTTTCCGCACAGATACGCAGTATTTT. Translation: CASSPREGFRTDTQYF.